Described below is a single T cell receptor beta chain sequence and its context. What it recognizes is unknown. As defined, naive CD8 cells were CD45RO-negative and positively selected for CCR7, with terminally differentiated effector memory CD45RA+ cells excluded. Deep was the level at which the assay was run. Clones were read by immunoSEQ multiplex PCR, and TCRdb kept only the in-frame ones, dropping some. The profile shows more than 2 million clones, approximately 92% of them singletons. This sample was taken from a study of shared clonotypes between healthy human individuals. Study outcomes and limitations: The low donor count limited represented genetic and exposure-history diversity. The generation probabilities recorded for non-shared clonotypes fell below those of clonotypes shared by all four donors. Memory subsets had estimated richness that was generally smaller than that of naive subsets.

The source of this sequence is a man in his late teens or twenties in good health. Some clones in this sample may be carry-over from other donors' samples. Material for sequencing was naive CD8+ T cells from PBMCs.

This chain's CDR3 is CASSLRALGAIGPQHF. Here the CDR3 DNA reads TGTGCCAGCAGCTTAAGGGCCTTGGGGGCTATAGGGCCCCAGCATTTT. The rearrangement uses TRBV7-8 and TRBJ1-5; tentatively, D is TRBD1 (6 bases). Germline V gene data show CDR1 as SGHVS and CDR2 as FQNEAQ. This CDR3 region has 16 residues. Trimming took 2 bases from V and 9 from J, leaving 20 bases between them.